This record concerns one T cell receptor (beta chain) sequence. The antigen remains unidentified. Sequencing was performed with immunoSEQ multiplex PCR; in TCRdb, only in-frame clones are kept and a portion is missing. The table shows some 2.3 million clones, with 85% to 95% occurring only once. Germline CDR1 and CDR2: MNHNS and SASEGT. V trimming: 6 bases; J trimming: 4 bases; junction bases outside the gene matches: 5. This CDR3 spans 14 amino acids. This sample is part of a study of shared clonotypes between healthy human individuals. In the CD4+ fraction, cells were divided into CD45RA+ naive and CD45RA-negative memory subsets. Findings of the study overall: The four-donor shared clonotypes exceeded non-shared clonotypes in generation probability, with non-shared ones scoring lower.

The source material was naive CD4+ T cells from PBMCs. Noted subset: CD45RA+ positively selected. This TCR was recovered from a man aged 18-30 years in good health. Some clones in this sample may be carry-over from other donors' samples. The chain links TRBV6-1 to TRBJ2-7, with TRBD1 matching over 11 bases. The CDR3 loop reads CASRDRGPKYEQYF. CDR3 nucleotides: TGTGCCAGCAGGGACAGGGGGCCCAAGTACGAGCAGTACTTC.